The sequence of this T cell receptor beta chain was determined in a study of OX40 agonist ivuxolimab in advanced cancers. CDR1 and CDR2 (germline): SGHNT, YENEEA. V shed 2 bases, J shed 6 bases, and the junction held 6 bases outside the gene matches. The CDR3 loop spans 16 amino acids. The sample holds one count of this clone. TCRdb's table, derived via immunoSEQ multiplex PCR, lists solely in-frame clones and lacks some. The table has 70,000 to 90,000 clones, approximately 84% seen once. The source is an adult with an advanced solid tumor such as melanoma, head and neck, liver or kidney cancer. The input for sequencing was CD4+ or CD8+ T cells sorted from blood, taken in a trial of the OX40 agonist ivuxolimab. The chain is built from TRBV11-3 and TRBJ1-6; 8 bases fit TRBD1. CDR3 bases: TGTGCCAGCAGCTTAAGCAGGGGGCCCATTAATTCACCCCTCCACTTT. Translation gives CASSLSRGPINSPLHF. The full variable domain, rest sourced from reference TRBV11-3 and TRBJ1-6, is EAGVVQSPRYKIIEKKQPVAFWCNPISGHNTLYWYLQNLGQGPELLIRYENEEAVDDSQLPKDRFSAERLKGVDSTLKIQPAELGDSAVYLCASSLSRGPINSPLHFGNGTRLTVT.